What follows is one T cell receptor beta chain and its context. This record belongs to a study of tumor-infiltrating lymphocytes in oesophageal squamous cell carcinoma. One entry per CDR3 protein, called by TCRdb with MiXCR from the PCR reads. The table includes 15,000 to 20,000 distinct CDR3 sequences, approximately 46% detected once. V lost 6 bases and J lost 10, with 10 bases in between. CDR3 length equals 12 residues. Germline V gene sequence: CDR1 MNHGY, CDR2 SAAAGT. The chain recombines TRBV6-8 with TRBJ1-6, with a weak D call TRBD1 (5 bases). The sequence was collected from a male donor with esophageal squamous cell carcinoma. The sample taken for sequencing was esophageal tumor tissue. CDR3: CASRDMGSPLHF. For the CDR3, the DNA is TGTGCCAGCAGGGACATGGGATCACCCCTCCACTTT.